Below, one TCR beta chain is given with its context. Repertoires were generated with immunoSEQ multiplex PCR, while TCRdb's copy carries only in-frame clones and drops some. The sample includes 65,000 to 80,000 clones, roughly 84% of them seen just once. The sample belongs to a study of OX40 agonist ivuxolimab in advanced cancers. Study as a whole: Past anti-PD-1, anti-PD-L1 or anti-CTLA-4 therapy was accepted, and 30% to 50% had received some.

This CDR3 is 12 amino acids long. V was cut by 5 bases and J by 1 base, with 8 bases left in between. The germline V gene has CDR1 SQVTM and CDR2 ANQGSEA. The V gene is TRBV29-1, the J gene TRBJ1-1; maybe TRBD1 (5 bases). The input for sequencing was CD4+ or CD8+ T cells sorted from blood, taken in a trial of the OX40 agonist ivuxolimab. This TCR came from an adult with an advanced solid tumor such as melanoma, head and neck, liver or kidney cancer. CDR3 residues: CSVSGKNTEAFF. In DNA form, the CDR3 reads TGCAGCGTTTCAGGGAAGAACACTGAAGCTTTCTTT.